This entry describes one TCR beta chain. The data stem from a study of control samples from healthy donors and cancer patients. TCRdb's table, derived via immunoSEQ multiplex PCR, lists solely in-frame clones and lacks some. There are about 160,000 clones in the sample; approximately 96% occur only once, and around 8% lies in the top ten. This CDR3 is built from 14 residues. V shed 8 bases, J shed 4 bases, and the junction held 7 bases outside the gene matches. Germline V gene sequence: CDR1 MNHEY, CDR2 SVGAGI. This chain links TRBV6-5 with TRBJ2-2, with 7 bases identical to TRBD1. This TCR was sampled from a woman aged 40 to 50 in good health. Sequenced input: blood. The CDR3 region is CASLGTASTGELFF. Here the CDR3 DNA reads TGTGCCAGCCTGGGGACAGCCAGCACCGGGGAGCTGTTTTTT.